The subject of this entry is one T cell receptor (beta chain). This clonotype was observed a few times. The clone's antigen remains unknown. No base quality values were provided; no much bigger clone lies one nucleotide off. TCRdb lists the instrument as Illumina HiSeq 1500. In TCRdb, the public reads were trimmed at Q25 with fastp and aligned with MiXCR, with productive beta chains retained. Rows are combined by CDR3 protein, so each entry shows the most common genes and DNA. For this sample the table gives 100,000 or so distinct CDR3 sequences, of which over 40% were detected only once. The ten most abundant clones make up roughly 70% of the sample. The sample belongs to a study of T cell repertoires in cytomegalovirus infection (dated by TCRdb to the late 2010s). About the investigation overall: Alongside well-studied HLA-B-restricted epitopes, the peptide stimulations were aimed at recently identified HLA-C-restricted CMV epitopes, whose presentation resists viral immunomodulation. Because public TCR beta signatures pointed to carriage of CMV infection together with the matching HLA type, the HLA type of each donor mattered for the analysis.

Trimming accounts for 5 bases at V and 6 bases at J, while the number of junction bases matched to no gene is 12. Sequences SEHNR (CDR1) and FQNEAQ (CDR2) are obtained from the germline V gene (reference sequence). The CDR3 starts with the cysteine, ends with the phenylalanine, and has 16 residues. Just the 48-base CDR3 DNA is kept, in frame starting at base 1. The label giving this sample's treatment or condition can be read as: in vitro stimulation with specific CMV peptide epitopes to enrich CMV-specific T cells. Paper-wide results and their limitations: In both this cohort and an independent approximately 400-donor cohort, the cumulative frequency of public TCR beta family members distinguished carriers of CMV infection plus the relevant HLA type. The ex vivo response was dominated by HLA-C-restricted CMV-specific TCR beta clonotypes, which also provided the single most frequent clonotype in two of eight donors.

This TCR came from a human donor in good health (CMV status not recorded). Some clones in this sample may be carry-over from other donors' samples. The sequence links TRBV7-9 to TRBJ2-3, and TRBD2 matches 9 of the central bases. Specimen: CD8+ T cells from cultured PBMCs, collected from culture after CMV antigen stimulation. The CDR3 region reads CASSTRGLAPVDTQYF. The DNA is as follows: TGTGCCAGCAGCACCCGGGGACTAGCCCCTGTGGATACGCAGTATTTT.